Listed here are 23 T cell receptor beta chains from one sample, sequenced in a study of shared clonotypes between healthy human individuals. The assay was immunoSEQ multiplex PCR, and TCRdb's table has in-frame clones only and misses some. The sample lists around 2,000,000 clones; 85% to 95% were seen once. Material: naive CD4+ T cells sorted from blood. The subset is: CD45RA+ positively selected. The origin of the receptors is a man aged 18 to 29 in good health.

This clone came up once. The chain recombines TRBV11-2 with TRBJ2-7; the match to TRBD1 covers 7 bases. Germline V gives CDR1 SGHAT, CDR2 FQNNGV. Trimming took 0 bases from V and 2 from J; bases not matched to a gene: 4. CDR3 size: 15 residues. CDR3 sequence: CASSLDGTVTYEQYF. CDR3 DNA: TGTGCCAGCAGCTTAGACGGGACAGTCACCTACGAGCAGTACTTC.

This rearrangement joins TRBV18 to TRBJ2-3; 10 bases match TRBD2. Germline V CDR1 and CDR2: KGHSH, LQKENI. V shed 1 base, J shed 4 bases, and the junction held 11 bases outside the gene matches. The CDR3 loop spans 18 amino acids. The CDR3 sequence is CASSPRASGSAGADTQYF. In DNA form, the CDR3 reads TGTGCCAGCTCACCACGTGCTAGCGGGAGTGCTGGCGCAGATACGCAGTATTTT.

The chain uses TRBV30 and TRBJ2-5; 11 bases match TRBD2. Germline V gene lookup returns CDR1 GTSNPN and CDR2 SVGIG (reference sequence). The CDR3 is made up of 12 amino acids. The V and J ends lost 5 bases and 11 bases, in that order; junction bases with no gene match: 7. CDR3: CAWVAGGQGQYF. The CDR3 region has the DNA TGTGCCTGGGTAGCGGGAGGGCAGGGGCAGTACTTC.

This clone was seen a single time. The chain's CDR3 is CASRGAEGAPSGANVLTF. The CDR3 bases are TGTGCCAGCCGTGGGGCAGAGGGGGCCCCCTCTGGGGCCAACGTCCTGACTTTC. The chain recombines TRBV28 with TRBJ2-6, with 7 bases matching TRBD1. Germline V gene sequence: CDR1 MDHEN, CDR2 SYDVKM. V shed 8 bases and J 0 bases; nucleotides not matched to a gene: 13. The CDR3 totals 18 residues.

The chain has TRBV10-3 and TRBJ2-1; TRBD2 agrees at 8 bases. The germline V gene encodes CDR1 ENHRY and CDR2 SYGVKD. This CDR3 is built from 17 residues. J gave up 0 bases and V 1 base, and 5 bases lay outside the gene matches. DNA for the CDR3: TGTGCCATCAGTGAGTGGGTAGCGGGGAGCTCCTACAATGAGCAGTTCTTC. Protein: CAISEWVAGSSYNEQFF.

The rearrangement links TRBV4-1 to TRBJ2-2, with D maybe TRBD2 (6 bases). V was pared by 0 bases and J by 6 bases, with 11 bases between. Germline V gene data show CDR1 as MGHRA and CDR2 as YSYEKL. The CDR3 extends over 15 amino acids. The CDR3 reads CASSQDRGGSGELFF. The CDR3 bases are TGCGCCAGCAGCCAAGATCGGGGAGGCTCCGGGGAGCTGTTTTTT.

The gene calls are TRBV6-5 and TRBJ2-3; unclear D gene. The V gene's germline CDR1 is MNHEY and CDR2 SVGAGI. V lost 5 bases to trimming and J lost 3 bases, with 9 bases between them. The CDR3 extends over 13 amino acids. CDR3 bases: TGTGCCAGCAGTGTTCAAGCTACAGATACGCAGTATTTT. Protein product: CASSVQATDTQYF.

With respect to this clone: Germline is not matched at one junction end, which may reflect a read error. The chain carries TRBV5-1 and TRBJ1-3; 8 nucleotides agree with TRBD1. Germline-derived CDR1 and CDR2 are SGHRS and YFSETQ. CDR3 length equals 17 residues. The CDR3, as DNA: TGCGCCAGCAGCTGGGGACAGGCCCTCTCCTCTGGAAACATCATATATTTT. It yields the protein CASSWGQALSSGNIIYF.

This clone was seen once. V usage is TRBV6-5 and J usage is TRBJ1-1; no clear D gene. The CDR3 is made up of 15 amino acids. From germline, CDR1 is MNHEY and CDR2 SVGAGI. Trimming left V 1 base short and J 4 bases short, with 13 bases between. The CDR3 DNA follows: TGTGCCAGCAGTTACTTCGGCCGGGTGGGCACTGAAGCTTTCTTT. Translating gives CASSYFGRVGTEAFF.

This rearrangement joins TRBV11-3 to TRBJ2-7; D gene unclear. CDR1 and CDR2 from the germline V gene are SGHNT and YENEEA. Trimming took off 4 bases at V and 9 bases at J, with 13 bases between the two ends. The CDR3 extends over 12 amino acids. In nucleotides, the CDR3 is TGTGCCAGCAGCTCGGGTTCTGGGGTGCAGTACTTC. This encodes CASSSGSGVQYF.

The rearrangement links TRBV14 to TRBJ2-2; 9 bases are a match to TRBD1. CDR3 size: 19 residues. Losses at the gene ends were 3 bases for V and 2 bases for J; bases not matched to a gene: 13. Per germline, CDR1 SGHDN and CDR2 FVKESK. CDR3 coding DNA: TGTGCCAGCAGCCATATTCGAACAGGGGGCAAGTTAAACACCGGGGAGCTGTTTTTT. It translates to CASSHIRTGGKLNTGELFF.

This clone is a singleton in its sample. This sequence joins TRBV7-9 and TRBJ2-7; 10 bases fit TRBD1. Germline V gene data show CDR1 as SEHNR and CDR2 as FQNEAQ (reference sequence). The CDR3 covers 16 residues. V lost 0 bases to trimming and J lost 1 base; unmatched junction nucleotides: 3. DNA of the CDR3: TGTGCCAGCAGCTTAGCCACGGGACAGGGGTCCTACGAGCAGTACTTC. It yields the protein CASSLATGQGSYEQYF.

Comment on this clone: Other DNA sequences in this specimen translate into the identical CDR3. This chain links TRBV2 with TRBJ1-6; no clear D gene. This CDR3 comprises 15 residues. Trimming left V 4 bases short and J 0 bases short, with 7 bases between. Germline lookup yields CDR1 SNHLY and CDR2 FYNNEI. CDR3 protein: CASSAGSSYNSPLHF. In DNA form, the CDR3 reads TGTGCCAGCAGTGCTGGGAGCTCCTATAATTCACCCCTCCACTTT.

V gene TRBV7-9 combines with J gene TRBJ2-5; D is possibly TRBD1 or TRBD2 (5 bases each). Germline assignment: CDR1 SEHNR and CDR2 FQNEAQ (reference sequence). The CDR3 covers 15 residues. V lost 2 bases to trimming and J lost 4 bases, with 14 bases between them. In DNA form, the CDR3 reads TGTGCCAGCAGCTTATTGGGGACGACTGGAGAGACCCAGTACTTC. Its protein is CASSLLGTTGETQYF.

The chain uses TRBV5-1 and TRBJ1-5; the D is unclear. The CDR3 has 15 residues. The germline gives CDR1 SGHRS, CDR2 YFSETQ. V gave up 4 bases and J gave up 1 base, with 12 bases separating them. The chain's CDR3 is CASSASGMSNQPQHF. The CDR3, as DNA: TGCGCCAGCAGCGCCTCCGGGATGAGCAATCAGCCCCAGCATTTT. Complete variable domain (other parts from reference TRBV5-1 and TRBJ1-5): KAGVTQTPRYLIKTRGQQVTLSCSPISGHRSVSWYQQTPGQGLQFLFEYFSETQRNKGNFPGRFSGRQFSNSRSEMNVSTLELGDSALYLCASSASGMSNQPQHFGDGTRLSIL.

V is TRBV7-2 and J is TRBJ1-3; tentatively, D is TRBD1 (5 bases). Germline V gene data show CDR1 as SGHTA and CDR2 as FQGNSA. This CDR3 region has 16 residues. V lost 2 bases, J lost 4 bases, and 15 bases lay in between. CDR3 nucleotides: TGTGCCAGCAGCTTATTCGGGCCCAGGGTCGGAAACACCATATATTTT. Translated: CASSLFGPRVGNTIYF.

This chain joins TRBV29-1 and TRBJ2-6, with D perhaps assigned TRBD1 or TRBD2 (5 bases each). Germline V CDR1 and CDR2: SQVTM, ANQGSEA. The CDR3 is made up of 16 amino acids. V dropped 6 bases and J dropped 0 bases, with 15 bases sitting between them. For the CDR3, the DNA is TGCAGCGTGAGGGACGGTGGGGTCTCTGGGGCCAACGTCCTGACTTTC. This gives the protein CSVRDGGVSGANVLTF. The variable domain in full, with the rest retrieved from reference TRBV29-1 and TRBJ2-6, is SAVISQKPSRDICQRGTSLTIQCQVDSQVTMMFWYRQQPGQSLTLIATANQGSEATYESGFVIDKFPISRPNLTFSTLTVSNMSPEDSSIYLCSVRDGGVSGANVLTFGAGSRLTVL.

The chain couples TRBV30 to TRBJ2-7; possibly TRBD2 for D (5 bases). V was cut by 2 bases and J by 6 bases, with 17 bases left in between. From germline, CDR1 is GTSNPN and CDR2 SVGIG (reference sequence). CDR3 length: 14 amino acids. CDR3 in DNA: TGTGCCTGGAGTCCCGGACTTTCCCAAGCCGAGCAGTACTTC. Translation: CAWSPGLSQAEQYF.

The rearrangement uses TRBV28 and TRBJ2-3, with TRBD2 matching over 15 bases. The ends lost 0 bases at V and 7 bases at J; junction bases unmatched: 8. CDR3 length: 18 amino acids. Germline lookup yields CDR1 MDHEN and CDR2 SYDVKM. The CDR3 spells CASSLWGLAGGSGYTQYF. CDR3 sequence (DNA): TGTGCCAGCAGTTTATGGGGACTAGCGGGGGGATCCGGGTATACGCAGTATTTT.

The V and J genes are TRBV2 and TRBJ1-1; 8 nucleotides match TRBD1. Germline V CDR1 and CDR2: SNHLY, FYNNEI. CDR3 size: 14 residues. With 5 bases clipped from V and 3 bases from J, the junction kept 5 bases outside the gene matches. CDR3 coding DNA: TGTGCCAGCAGTATCCGACAGGGGCACACTGAAGCTTTCTTT. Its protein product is CASSIRQGHTEAFF. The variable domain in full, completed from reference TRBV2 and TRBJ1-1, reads EPEVTQTPSHQVTQMGQEVILRCVPISNHLYFYWYRQILGQKVEFLVSFYNNEISEKSEIFDDQFSVERPDGSNFTLKIRSTKLEDSAMYFCASSIRQGHTEAFFGQGTRLTVV.

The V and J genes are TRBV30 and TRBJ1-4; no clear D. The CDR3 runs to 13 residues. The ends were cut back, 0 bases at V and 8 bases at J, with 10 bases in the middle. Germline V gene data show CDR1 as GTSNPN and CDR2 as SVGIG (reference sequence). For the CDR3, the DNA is TGTGCCTGGAGTGTAACGCGTGACGAAAAACTGTTTTTT. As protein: CAWSVTRDEKLFF.

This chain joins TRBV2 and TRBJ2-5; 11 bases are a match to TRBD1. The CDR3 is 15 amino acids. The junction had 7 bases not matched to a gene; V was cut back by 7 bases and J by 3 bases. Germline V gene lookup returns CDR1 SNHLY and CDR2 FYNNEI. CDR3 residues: CASTGQGALKETQYF. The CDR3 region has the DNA TGTGCCAGCACCGGACAGGGGGCCCTGAAAGAGACCCAGTACTTC.

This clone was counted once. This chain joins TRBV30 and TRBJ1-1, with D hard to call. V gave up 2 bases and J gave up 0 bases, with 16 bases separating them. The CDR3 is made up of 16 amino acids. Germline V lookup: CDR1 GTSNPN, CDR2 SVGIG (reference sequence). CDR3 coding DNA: TGTGCCTGGAGTACTTCACCTTGGAGCATGAACACTGAAGCTTTCTTT. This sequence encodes CAWSTSPWSMNTEAFF.